These 12 T cell receptor beta chains were sequenced from one sample in a study of beta chain features in type 1 diabetes. Broader study findings: Across all four CD4+ subsets, people with type 1 diabetes showed modestly shorter TCRB CDR3s.

Their antigens remain unidentified. cDNA synthesis used the whole RNA isolate, giving expressed TCRB sequences. The data were produced by immunoSEQ multiplex PCR, yet TCRdb's version contains in-frame clones alone and is incomplete. The sample lists under 350,000 clones, around 24% occurring once. Material: naive CD4+ T cells from blood. Receptor source: a woman aged 30 to 39 with type 1 diabetes.

The chain couples TRBV5-4 to TRBJ2-2; 11 positions match TRBD2. J was trimmed by 7 bases and V by 6 bases; bases with no gene match: 14. The germline V gene has CDR1 SGHNT and CDR2 YYREEE (reference sequence). The CDR3 contains 17 residues. CDR3 protein: CASTTATSGGGGGELFF. CDR3 nucleotide sequence: TGTGCCAGCACCACCGCCACTAGCGGGGGCGGGGGCGGGGAGCTGTTTTTT.

This clone has more than one count but fewer than ten. The rearrangement uses TRBV5-5 and TRBJ2-1, with D perhaps TRBD1 (5 bases). The CDR3 spans 13 residues. V gave up 2 bases and J gave up 8 bases, with 11 bases separating them. Germline V gene sequence: CDR1 SGHKS, CDR2 YYEKEE (reference sequence). CDR3 sequence reads: CASSFWGSDEQFF. DNA of the CDR3: TGTGCCAGCAGCTTCTGGGGCAGCGATGAGCAGTTCTTC.

The rearrangement links TRBV23-1 to TRBJ1-5, with a possible D match to TRBD1 (6 bases). TRBV23-1 is known as an ORF, though its function is uncertain. The CDR3 loop spans 15 amino acids. Between the trimmed V and J ends, which lost 6 bases and 2 bases, there was a span of 14 bases. Here the CDR3 reads CASSKTGKRNQPQHF. The CDR3 bases are TGCGCCAGCAGCAAAACAGGGAAGCGCAATCAGCCCCAGCATTTT.

The gene calls are TRBV6-4 and TRBJ2-6; D might be TRBD1 (5 bases). Germline V gives CDR1 MRHNA, CDR2 SNTAGT. The length of the CDR3 is 14 residues. V lost 4 bases to trimming and J lost 4 bases, with 8 bases between them. The CDR3 loop is CASSAGYGANVLTF. The CDR3 DNA reads TGTGCCAGCAGTGCAGGGTACGGGGCCAACGTCCTGACTTTC.

This clone was counted between two and nine times. The rearrangement links TRBV6-6 to TRBJ2-3; 9 bases fit TRBD1. Losses at the gene ends were 6 bases for V and 2 bases for J; bases not matched to a gene: 6. CDR3 size: 15 residues. The germline V gene encodes CDR1 MNHNY and CDR2 SVGAGI (reference sequence). CDR3: CASRLRDRVTDTQYF. For the CDR3, the DNA is TGTGCCAGCAGACTCCGGGACAGGGTCACAGATACGCAGTATTTT.

Only a few counts were recorded for this clone. The gene calls are TRBV19 and TRBJ1-2; 7 bases map to TRBD1. Germline CDR1 is LNHDA and CDR2 is SQIVND (reference sequence). V shed 7 bases and J 0 bases; nucleotides not matched to a gene: 8. The CDR3 is 15 amino acids. Here the CDR3 DNA reads TGTGCCAGTACGACAGGGTTCCCTCCTAACTATGGCTACACCTTC. Translating gives CASTTGFPPNYGYTF.

This clone was detected only a few times. The genes are TRBV14 and TRBJ2-1, with TRBD2 identical over 8 bases. V dropped 2 bases and J dropped 2; count of bases not matched to a gene: 2. This CDR3 comprises 15 residues. CDR1 is SGHDN, CDR2 FVKESK, per germline. This CDR3 is CASSQLAGAYNEQFF. CDR3 nucleotides: TGTGCCAGCAGCCAACTAGCGGGCGCCTACAATGAGCAGTTCTTC.

This clone was picked up a small number of times. The chain employs TRBV4-2 and TRBJ2-7, with 13 bases matching TRBD2. There are 18 residues in the CDR3. Trimming took 6 bases from V and 3 from J; bases not matched to a gene: 14. The germline gives CDR1 LGHNA, CDR2 YNFKEQ. CDR3 sequence: CASSQSSELAGGNYEQYF. CDR3 nucleotide sequence: TGTGCCAGCAGTCAATCCTCGGAACTAGCGGGAGGGAACTACGAGCAGTACTTC.

The chain couples TRBV5-6 to TRBJ2-3, with D possibly TRBD2 on 5 matching bases. CDR1 and CDR2 from the germline V gene are SGHDT and YYEEEE. V was shortened by 0 bases and J by 2 bases, with 7 bases between the two germline ends. The CDR3 loop spans 14 amino acids. This CDR3 reads CASSLAAATDTQYF. CDR3 in DNA: TGTGCCAGCAGCTTGGCAGCGGCCACAGATACGCAGTATTTT.

Here the CDR3 reads CSVAPLTVNSGNTIYF. The CDR3 bases are TGCAGCGTTGCCCCACTGACAGTCAACTCTGGAAACACCATATATTTT. V usage is TRBV29-1 and J usage is TRBJ1-3; tentative D call: TRBD1 (5 bases). Germline V lookup: CDR1 SQVTM, CDR2 ANQGSEA. V lost 4 bases, J lost 0 bases, and 16 bases lay in between. The CDR3 length is 16 residues.

About this clone itself: This sample includes further DNA sequences coding for the same CDR3. This chain uses TRBV9 with TRBJ2-1; 11 bases align to TRBD2. V lost 2 bases, J lost 6 bases, and 4 bases stayed unmatched. The CDR3 covers 15 residues. CDR1 and CDR2 (germline): SGDLS, YYNGEE. The CDR3 region is CASSVGTSGSNEQFF. CDR3 coding DNA: TGTGCCAGCAGCGTCGGGACTAGCGGAAGCAATGAGCAGTTCTTC.

As for this clone: In the same sample, other DNA sequences code for this CDR3. The CDR3 here is CASSPQGFGNQPQHF. CDR3 coding DNA: TGTGCCAGCAGTCCCCAGGGGTTCGGCAATCAGCCCCAGCATTTT. The chain links TRBV11-2 to TRBJ1-5; weak D call: TRBD1 (6 bases). V lost 6 bases to trimming and J lost 2 bases, with 14 bases between them. Germline V gene lookup returns CDR1 SGHAT and CDR2 FQNNGV. The CDR3 sequence is 15 residues long.